Sequencing of this T cell receptor beta chain was carried out in a study of T cell repertoires in cytomegalovirus infection. This clonotype was seen ten or more times. Its antigen is unknown. CDR1 is LNHDA, CDR2 SQIVND, per germline (reference sequence). The V end was cut by 9 bases, the J end by 2 bases, with 13 bases between. The CDR3 runs to 13 residues. MiXCR was run by TCRdb on the reads, yielding one entry per CDR3 protein. The repertoire holds approximately 140,000 distinct CDR3 sequences, about 6.3% seen once, with 18% in the top ten. General observations from the study: CMV-specific TCR beta clonotypes restricted by HLA-C dominated the ex vivo response.

The material sequenced was PBMCs. The J gene is TRBJ1-1, the V gene TRBV19; D ambiguous. This receptor was obtained from a human donor in good health (CMV status not recorded). Some clones in this sample may be carry-over from other donors' samples. The CDR3 sequence: CASTQLANTEAFF. CDR3 sequence (DNA): TGTGCCAGCACCCAGTTGGCAAACACTGAAGCTTTCTTT.